The T cell receptor beta chain under discussion was sequenced for a study of T cell repertoires in cytomegalovirus infection. At the level of the study: Shared public TCR beta signatures pointed to both CMV infection and a matching HLA type.

After removal of 0 bases from V and 2 bases from J, the junction contained 10 bases not matched to a gene. Germline lookup yields CDR1 MNHEY and CDR2 SVGAGI. The CDR3 loop spans 19 amino acids. About this clonotype: Antigen: not known.

TCRdb recomputed calls from the reads with MiXCR, one row per CDR3 protein. The table records about 900,000 distinct CDR3 sequences, 25% to 40% of them present only once. The V call is TRBV6-5, the J call TRBJ2-1, with 10 bases that match TRBD2. Sequencing used cultured CD8+ T cells from PBMCs, obtained from culture after CMV antigen stimulation. This receptor was taken from a human donor in good health (CMV status not recorded). Some clones in this sample may be carry-over from other donors' samples. The CDR3, as DNA: TGTGCCAGCAGTTACTCGATTGGCGCTAGCGGGGGCACCTACAATGAGCAGTTCTTC. Its protein product is CASSYSIGASGGTYNEQFF.